This T cell receptor (beta chain) was obtained from a study of blood T cell repertoires in COVID-19. At the level of the study: Sample material is recorded as cDNA or gDNA derived from T cells, B-cell-depleted T cells, or PBMCs.

Produced via immunoSEQ multiplex PCR; TCRdb's table is partial and in-frame only. Among approximately 250,000 clones listed, about 87% were seen once. The germline V gene has CDR1 SQVTM and CDR2 ANQGSEA. This CDR3 has 14 residues. With V trimmed by 6 bases and J by 1 base, 6 bases remained unmatched. Ages ranged from about 18 to 89 years, with residence in around 24 US areas. Participant-reported clinical history was the basis for cohort assignment. The clonotype comes from a woman aged 35 to 49 with acute COVID-19. The J gene is TRBJ1-5, the V gene TRBV29-1; 7 bases agree with TRBD1. Sequencing was performed on PBMCs or T cells enriched from blood (not recorded which). This chain's CDR3 is CSVAQGESNQPQHF. DNA of the CDR3: TGCAGCGTCGCTCAGGGGGAGAGCAATCAGCCCCAGCATTTT.